This T cell receptor (beta chain) is from a study of blood T cell repertoires in COVID-19. Overall study: Material from acute and convalescent COVID-19 was sourced from the United States, Italy and Spain. PBMCs, B-cell-depleted T cells, or T cells were the source of the cDNA or gDNA that made up the material.

From germline, CDR1 is MDHEN and CDR2 SYDVKM. The CDR3 spans 15 residues. Trimming removed 5 bases from V and 1 base from J, with 14 bases in between. The repertoire was sequenced with immunoSEQ multiplex PCR; TCRdb's copy has only in-frame clones and lacks some. This table has 200,000 to 300,000 clones, around 84% appearing once. The J gene is TRBJ2-5, the V gene TRBV28, with D possibly TRBD1 on 7 matching bases. Sequenced: peripheral blood. The TCR comes from a woman between 35 and 50 years old who had recovered from COVID-19. The CDR3 protein is CASSAHQGGQETQYF. The CDR3 DNA reads as TGTGCCAGCAGTGCCCACCAGGGGGGCCAAGAGACCCAGTACTTC.